This TCR beta chain emerged from a study of technical replicates of blood from a few donors. Produced via immunoSEQ multiplex PCR; TCRdb's table is partial and in-frame only. The top ten hold about 0.36% of the sample, which has more than 65,000 clones, about 92% seen once. CDR3 length equals 15 residues. Trimming stripped 5 bases from V and 5 bases from J, with 15 bases between. Per germline, CDR1 MDHEN and CDR2 SYDVKM. The sequenced material came from T cells isolated from PBMCs. The chain carries TRBV28 and TRBJ1-4; D is unclear. This clonotype was sampled from a human donor in good health. This CDR3 is CASSGGKRENEKLFF. The CDR3 DNA reads as TGTGCCAGCAGTGGCGGCAAAAGAGAAAATGAAAAACTGTTTTTT.